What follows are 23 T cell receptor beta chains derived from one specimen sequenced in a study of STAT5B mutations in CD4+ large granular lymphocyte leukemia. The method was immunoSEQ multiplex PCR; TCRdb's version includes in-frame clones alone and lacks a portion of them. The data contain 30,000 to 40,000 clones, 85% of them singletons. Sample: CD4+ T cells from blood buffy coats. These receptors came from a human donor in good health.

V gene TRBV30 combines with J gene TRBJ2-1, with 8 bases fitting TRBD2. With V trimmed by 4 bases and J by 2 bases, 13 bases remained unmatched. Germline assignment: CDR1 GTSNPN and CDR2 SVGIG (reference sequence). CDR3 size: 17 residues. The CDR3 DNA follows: TGTGCCTGGAAGGCTAGCGGGTGGGTCCTGCCCTACAATGAGCAGTTCTTC. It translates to CAWKASGWVLPYNEQFF.

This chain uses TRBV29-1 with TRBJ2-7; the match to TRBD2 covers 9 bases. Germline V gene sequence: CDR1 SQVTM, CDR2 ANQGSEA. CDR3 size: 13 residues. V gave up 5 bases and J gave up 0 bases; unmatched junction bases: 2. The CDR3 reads CSVLAGSSYEQYF. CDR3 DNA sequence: TGCAGCGTTCTAGCGGGAAGCTCCTACGAGCAGTACTTC.

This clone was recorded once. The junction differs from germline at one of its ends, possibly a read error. The CDR3: CASSLGLAKGDTQYF. As DNA, the CDR3 is TGTGCTAGCAGCTTGGGACTAGCGAAGGGAGATACGCAGTATTTT. The V call is TRBV7-7, the J call TRBJ2-3; TRBD2 agrees at 10 bases. Germline CDR1 is SSHAT and CDR2 is FNYEAQ (reference sequence). CDR3 size: 15 residues.

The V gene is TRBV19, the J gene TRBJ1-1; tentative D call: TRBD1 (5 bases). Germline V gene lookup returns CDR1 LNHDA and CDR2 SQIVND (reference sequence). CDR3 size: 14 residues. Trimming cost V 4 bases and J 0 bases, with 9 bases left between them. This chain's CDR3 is CASSKAGMNTEAFF. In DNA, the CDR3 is TGTGCCAGTAGTAAGGCAGGGATGAACACTGAAGCTTTCTTT.

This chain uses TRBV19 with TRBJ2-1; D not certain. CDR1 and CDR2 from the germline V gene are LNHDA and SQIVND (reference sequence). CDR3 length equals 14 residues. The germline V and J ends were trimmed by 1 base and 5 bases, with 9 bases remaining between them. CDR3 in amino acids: CASSIGARNNEQFF. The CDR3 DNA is TGTGCCAGTAGTATAGGAGCTAGAAACAATGAGCAGTTCTTC.

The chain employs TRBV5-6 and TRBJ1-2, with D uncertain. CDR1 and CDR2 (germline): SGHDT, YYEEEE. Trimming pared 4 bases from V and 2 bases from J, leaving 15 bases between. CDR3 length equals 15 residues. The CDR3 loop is CASSVWGRLNYGYTF. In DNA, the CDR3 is TGTGCCAGCAGCGTATGGGGTCGGCTAAACTATGGCTACACCTTC.

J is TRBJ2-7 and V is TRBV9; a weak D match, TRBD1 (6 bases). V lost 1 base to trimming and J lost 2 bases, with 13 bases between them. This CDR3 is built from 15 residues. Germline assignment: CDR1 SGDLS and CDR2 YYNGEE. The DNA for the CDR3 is TGTGCCAGCAGCGTATCGACAGGCAAAACCTACGAGCAGTACTTC. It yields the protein CASSVSTGKTYEQYF.

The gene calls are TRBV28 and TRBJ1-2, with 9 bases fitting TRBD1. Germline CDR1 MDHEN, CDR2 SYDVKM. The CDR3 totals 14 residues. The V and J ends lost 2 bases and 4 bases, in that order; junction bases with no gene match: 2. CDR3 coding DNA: TGTGCCAGCAGTTTAACGGACAGGGGCTATGGCTACACCTTC. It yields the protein CASSLTDRGYGYTF.

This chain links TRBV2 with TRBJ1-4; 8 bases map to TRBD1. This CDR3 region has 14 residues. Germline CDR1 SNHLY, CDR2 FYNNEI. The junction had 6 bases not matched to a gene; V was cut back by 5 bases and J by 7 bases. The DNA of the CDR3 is TGTGCCAGCAGTTTCCAGGGGGCGGCTGAAAAACTGTTTTTT. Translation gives CASSFQGAAEKLFF.

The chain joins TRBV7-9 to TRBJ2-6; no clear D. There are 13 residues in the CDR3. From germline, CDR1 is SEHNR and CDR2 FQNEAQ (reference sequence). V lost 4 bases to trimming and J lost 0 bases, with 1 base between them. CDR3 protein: CASSSSGANVLTF. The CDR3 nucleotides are TGTGCCAGCAGCTCCTCTGGGGCCAACGTCCTGACTTTC.

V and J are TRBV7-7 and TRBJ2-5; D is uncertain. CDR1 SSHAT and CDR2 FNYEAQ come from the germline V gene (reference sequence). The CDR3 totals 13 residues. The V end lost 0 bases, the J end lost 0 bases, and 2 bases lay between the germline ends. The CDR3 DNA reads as TGTGCCAGCAGCTTAGCGGACCAAGAGACCCAGTACTTC. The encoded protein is CASSLADQETQYF.

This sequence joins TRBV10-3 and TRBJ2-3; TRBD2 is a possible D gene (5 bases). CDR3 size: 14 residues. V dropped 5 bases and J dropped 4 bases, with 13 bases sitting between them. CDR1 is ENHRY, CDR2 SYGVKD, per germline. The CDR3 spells CAISKSTGADTQYF. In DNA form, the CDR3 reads TGTGCCATCAGTAAATCCACCGGGGCAGATACGCAGTATTTT.

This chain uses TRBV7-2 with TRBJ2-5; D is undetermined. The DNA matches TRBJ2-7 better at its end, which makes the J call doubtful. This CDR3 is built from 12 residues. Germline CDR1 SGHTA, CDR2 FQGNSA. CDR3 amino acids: CASSSDAYEQYF. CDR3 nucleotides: TGTGCCAGCAGCTCGGACGCCTACGAGCAGTACTTC.

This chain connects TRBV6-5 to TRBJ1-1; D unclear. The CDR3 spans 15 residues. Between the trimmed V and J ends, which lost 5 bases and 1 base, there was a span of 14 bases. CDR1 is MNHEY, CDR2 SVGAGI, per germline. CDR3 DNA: TGTGCCAGCAGTCCGCCCTTCCGGGGGAACACTGAAGCTTTCTTT. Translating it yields CASSPPFRGNTEAFF.

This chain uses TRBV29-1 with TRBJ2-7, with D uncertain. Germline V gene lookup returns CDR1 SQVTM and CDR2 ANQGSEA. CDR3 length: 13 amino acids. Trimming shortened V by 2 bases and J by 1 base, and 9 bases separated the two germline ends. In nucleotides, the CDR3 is TGCAGCGTTGAAAGTGACGGTTCCTACGAGCAGTACTTC. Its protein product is CSVESDGSYEQYF.

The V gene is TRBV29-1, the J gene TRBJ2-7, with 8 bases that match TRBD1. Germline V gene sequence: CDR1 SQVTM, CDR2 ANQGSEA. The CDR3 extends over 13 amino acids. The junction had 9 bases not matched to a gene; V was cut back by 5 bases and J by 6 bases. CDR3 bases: TGCAGCGTTCGGACGACAGGGGCGATCGAGCAGTACTTC. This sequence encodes CSVRTTGAIEQYF.

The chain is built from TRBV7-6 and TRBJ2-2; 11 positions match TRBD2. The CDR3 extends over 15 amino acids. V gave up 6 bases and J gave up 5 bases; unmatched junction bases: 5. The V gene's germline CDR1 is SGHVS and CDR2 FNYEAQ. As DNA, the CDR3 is TGTGCCAGCAGTCCCGGGACTAGCGGTACCGGGGAGCTGTTTTTT. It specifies CASSPGTSGTGELFF. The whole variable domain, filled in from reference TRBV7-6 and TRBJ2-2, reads GAGVSQSPRYKVTKRGQDVALRCDPISGHVSLYWYRQALGQGPEFLTYFNYEAQQDKSGLPNDRFSAERPEGSISTLTIQRTEQRDSAMYRCASSPGTSGTGELFFGEGSRLTVL.

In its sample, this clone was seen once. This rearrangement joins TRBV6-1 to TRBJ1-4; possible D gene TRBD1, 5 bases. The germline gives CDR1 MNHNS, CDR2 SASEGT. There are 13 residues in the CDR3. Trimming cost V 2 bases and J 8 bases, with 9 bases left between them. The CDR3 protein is CASSEKGQEKLFF. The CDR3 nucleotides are TGTGCCAGCAGTGAAAAGGGGCAGGAAAAACTGTTTTTT.

CDR3 in amino acids: CASSLAGTATNEKLFF. The CDR3 nucleotides are TGCGCCAGCAGCTTGGCGGGGACGGCAACTAATGAAAAACTGTTTTTT. V gene TRBV5-1 combines with J gene TRBJ1-4; perhaps TRBD1 as D (5 bases). Per the germline V gene, CDR1 is SGHRS and CDR2 is YFSETQ. This CDR3 spans 16 amino acids. Trimming stripped 0 bases from V and 0 bases from J, with 9 bases between. The variable domain in full, completed from reference TRBV5-1 and TRBJ1-4, reads KAGVTQTPRYLIKTRGQQVTLSCSPISGHRSVSWYQQTPGQGLQFLFEYFSETQRNKGNFPGRFSGRQFSNSRSEMNVSTLELGDSALYLCASSLAGTATNEKLFFGSGTQLSVL.

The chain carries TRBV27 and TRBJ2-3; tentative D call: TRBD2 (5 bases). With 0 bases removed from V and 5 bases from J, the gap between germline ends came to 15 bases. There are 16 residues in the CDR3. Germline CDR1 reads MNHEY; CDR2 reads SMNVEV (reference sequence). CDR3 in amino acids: CASSLSVGVAGDTQYF. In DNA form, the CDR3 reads TGTGCCAGCAGTTTATCGGTGGGAGTGGCAGGAGATACGCAGTATTTT.

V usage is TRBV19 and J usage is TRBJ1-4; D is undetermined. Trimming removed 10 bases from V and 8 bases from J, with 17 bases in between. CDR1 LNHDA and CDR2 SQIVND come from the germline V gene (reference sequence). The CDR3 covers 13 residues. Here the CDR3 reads CATAAAREEKLFF. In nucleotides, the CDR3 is TGTGCCACCGCAGCCGCCCGAGAGGAAAAACTGTTTTTT.

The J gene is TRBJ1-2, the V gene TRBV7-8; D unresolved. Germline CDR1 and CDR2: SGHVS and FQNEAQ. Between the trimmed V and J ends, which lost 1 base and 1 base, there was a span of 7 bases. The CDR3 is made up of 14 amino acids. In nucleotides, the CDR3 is TGTGCCAGCAGCTTAGGGCGGATTAACTATGGCTACACCTTC. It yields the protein CASSLGRINYGYTF.

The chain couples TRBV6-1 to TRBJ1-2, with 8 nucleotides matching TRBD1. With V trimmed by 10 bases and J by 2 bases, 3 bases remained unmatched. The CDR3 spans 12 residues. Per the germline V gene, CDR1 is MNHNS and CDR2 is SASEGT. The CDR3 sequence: CATRTGNYGYTF. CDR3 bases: TGTGCCACCAGGACAGGGAACTATGGCTACACCTTC.